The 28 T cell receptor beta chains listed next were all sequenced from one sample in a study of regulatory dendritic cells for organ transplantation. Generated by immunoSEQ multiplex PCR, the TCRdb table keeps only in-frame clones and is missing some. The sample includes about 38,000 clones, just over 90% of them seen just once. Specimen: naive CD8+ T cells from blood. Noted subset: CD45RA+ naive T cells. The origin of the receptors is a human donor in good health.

The CDR3 loop reads CASRPPGGEGYTF. In DNA form, the CDR3 reads TGTGCCAGCAGACCCCCGGGGGGGGAAGGCTACACCTTC. The rearrangement joins TRBV7-9 to TRBJ1-2, with D possibly being TRBD1 (5 bases). Looked up from germline, CDR1 is SEHNR and CDR2 is FQNEAQ (reference sequence). CDR3 length: 13 residues. V lost 6 bases and J lost 8, with 16 bases in between. Filled out from reference TRBV7-9 and TRBJ1-2, the complete variable domain reads DTGVSQNPRHKITKRGQNVTFRCDPISEHNRLYWYRQTLGQGPEFLTYFQNEAQLEKSRLLSDRFSAERPKGSFSTLEIQRTEQGDSAMYLCASRPPGGEGYTFGSGTRLTVV.

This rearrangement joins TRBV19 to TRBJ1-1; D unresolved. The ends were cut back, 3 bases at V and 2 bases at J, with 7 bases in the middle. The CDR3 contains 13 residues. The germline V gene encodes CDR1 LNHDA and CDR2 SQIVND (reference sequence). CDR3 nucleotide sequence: TGTGCCAGTAGTATTTCCTTAAACACTGAAGCTTTCTTT. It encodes CASSISLNTEAFF.

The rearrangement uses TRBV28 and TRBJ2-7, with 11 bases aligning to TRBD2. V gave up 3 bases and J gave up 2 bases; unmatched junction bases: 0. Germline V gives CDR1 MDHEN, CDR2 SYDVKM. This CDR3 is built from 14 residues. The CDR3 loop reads CASSLGLAAYEQYF. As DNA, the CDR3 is TGTGCCAGCAGTTTGGGACTAGCGGCCTACGAGCAGTACTTC. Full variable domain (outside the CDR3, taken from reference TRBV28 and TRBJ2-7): DVKVTQSSRYLVKRTGEKVFLECVQDMDHENMFWYRQDPGLGLRLIYFSYDVKMKEKGDIPEGYSVSREKKERFSLILESASTNQTSMYLCASSLGLAAYEQYFGPGTRLTVT.

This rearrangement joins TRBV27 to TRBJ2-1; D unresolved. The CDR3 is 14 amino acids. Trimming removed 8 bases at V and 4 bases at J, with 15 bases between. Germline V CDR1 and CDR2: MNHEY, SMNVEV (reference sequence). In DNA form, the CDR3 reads TGTGCCAGCGCGGTCCGCGGAAATTACAATGAGCAGTTCTTC. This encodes CASAVRGNYNEQFF.

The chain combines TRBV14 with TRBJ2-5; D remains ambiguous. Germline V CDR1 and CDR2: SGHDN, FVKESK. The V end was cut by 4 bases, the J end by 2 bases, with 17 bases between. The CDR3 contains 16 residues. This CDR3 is CASSPSSNLPQETQYF. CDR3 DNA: TGTGCCAGCAGCCCAAGCAGCAACTTACCTCAAGAGACCCAGTACTTC.

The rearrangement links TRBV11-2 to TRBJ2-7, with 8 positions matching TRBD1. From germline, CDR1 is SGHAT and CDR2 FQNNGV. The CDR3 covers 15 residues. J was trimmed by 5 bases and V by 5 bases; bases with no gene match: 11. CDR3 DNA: TGTGCCAGCAGCCGATCCCCACAGGGGGTGCACGAGCAGTACTTC. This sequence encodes CASSRSPQGVHEQYF.

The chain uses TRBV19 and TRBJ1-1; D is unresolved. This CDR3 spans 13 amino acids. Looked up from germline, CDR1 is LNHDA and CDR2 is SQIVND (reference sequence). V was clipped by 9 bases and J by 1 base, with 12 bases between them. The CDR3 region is CARGSSTNTEAFF. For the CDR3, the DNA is TGTGCCAGGGGGAGCTCAACGAACACTGAAGCTTTCTTT.

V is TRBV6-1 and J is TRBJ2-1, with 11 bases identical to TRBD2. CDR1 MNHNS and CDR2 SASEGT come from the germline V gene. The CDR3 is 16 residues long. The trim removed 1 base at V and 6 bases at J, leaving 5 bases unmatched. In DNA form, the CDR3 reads TGTGCCAGCAGTGAAGAACTAGCGGGAGACTTCAATGAGCAGTTCTTC. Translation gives CASSEELAGDFNEQFF.

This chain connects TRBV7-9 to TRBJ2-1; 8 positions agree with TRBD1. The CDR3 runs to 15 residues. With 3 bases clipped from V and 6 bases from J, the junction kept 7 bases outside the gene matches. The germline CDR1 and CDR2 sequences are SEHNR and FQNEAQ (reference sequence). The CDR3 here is CASSFSGGDGNEQFF. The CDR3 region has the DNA TGTGCCAGCAGCTTCTCAGGGGGCGATGGCAATGAGCAGTTCTTC.

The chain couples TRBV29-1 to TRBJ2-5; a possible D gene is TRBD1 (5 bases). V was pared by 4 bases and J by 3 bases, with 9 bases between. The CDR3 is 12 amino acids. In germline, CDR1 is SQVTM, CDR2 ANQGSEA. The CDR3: CSVVRREETQYF. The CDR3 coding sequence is TGCAGCGTTGTACGCAGGGAAGAGACCCAGTACTTC.

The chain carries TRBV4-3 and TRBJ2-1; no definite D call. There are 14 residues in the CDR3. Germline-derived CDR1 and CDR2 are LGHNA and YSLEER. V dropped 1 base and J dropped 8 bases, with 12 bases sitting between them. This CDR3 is CASSQGTRTDEQFF. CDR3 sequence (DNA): TGCGCCAGCAGCCAAGGAACGCGAACAGATGAGCAGTTCTTC.

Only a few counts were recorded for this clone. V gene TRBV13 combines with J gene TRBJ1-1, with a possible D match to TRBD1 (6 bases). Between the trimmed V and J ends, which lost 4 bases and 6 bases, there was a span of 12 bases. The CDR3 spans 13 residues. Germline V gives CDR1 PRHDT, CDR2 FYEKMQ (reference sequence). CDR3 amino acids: CASSSGVGAEAFF. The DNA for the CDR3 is TGTGCCAGCAGCTCAGGGGTTGGGGCTGAAGCTTTCTTT.

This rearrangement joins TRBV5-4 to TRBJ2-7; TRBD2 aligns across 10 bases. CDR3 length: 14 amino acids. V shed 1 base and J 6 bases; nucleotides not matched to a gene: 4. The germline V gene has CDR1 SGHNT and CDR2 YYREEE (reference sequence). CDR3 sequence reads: CASSLSGGAFEQYF. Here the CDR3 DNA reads TGTGCCAGCAGCTTGAGCGGGGGGGCTTTCGAGCAGTACTTC.

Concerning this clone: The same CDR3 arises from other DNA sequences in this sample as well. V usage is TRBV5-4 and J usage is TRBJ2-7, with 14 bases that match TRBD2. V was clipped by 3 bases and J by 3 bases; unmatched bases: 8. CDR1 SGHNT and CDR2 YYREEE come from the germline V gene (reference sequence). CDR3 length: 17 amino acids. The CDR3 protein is CASSSGLAGELFYEQYF. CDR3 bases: TGTGCCAGCAGCTCGGGACTAGCGGGAGAGCTCTTCTACGAGCAGTACTTC.

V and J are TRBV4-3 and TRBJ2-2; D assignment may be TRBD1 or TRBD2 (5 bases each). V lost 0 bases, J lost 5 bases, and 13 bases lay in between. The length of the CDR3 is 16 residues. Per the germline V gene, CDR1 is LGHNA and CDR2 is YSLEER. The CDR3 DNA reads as TGCGCCAGCAGCCAAGATCCCGGGGCCTTAACCGGGGAGCTGTTTTTT. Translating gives CASSQDPGALTGELFF.

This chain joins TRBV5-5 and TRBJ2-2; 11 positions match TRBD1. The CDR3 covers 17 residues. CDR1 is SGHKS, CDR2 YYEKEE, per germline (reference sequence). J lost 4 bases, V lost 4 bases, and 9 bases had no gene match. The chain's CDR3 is CASSGTMGQGGTGELFF. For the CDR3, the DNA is TGTGCCAGCAGCGGAACCATGGGACAGGGGGGCACCGGGGAGCTGTTTTTT.

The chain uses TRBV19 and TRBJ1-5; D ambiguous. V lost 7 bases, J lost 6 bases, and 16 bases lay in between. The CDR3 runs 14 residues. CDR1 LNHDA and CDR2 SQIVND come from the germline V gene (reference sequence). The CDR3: CASKRAENSQPQHF. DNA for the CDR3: TGTGCCAGTAAGAGGGCGGAGAACAGTCAGCCCCAGCATTTT.

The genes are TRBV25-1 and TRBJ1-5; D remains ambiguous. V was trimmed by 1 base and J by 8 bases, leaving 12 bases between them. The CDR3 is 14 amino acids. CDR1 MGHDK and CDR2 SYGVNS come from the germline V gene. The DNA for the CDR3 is TGTGCCAGCAGTGAATCTTGGACCGGAAAGCCCCAGCATTTT. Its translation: CASSESWTGKPQHF.

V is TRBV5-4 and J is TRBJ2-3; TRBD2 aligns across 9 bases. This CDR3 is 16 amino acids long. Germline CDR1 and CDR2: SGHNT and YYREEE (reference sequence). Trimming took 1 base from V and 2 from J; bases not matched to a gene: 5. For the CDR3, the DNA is TGTGCCAGCAGCTTGCCGCGGGGGGGGATCACAGATACGCAGTATTTT. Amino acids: CASSLPRGGITDTQYF.

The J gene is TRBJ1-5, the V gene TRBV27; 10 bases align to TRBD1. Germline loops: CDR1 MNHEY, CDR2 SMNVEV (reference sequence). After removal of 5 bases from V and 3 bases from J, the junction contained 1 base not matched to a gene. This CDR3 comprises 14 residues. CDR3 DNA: TGTGCCAGCAGTCGACAGGGGGCCAATCAGCCCCAGCATTTT. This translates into CASSRQGANQPQHF.

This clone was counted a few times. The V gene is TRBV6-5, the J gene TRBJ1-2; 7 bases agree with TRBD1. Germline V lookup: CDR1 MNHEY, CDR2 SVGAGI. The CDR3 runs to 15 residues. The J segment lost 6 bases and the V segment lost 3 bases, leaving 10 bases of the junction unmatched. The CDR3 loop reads CASSYGLTTGDGYTF. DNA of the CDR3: TGTGCCAGCAGTTATGGACTCACAACAGGGGATGGCTACACCTTC.

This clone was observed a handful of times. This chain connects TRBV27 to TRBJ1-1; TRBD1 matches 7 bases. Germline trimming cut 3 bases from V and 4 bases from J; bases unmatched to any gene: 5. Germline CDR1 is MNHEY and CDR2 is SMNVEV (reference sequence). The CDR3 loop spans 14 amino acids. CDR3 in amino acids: CASSLNSGGTEAFF. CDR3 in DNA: TGTGCCAGCAGTTTGAACTCAGGGGGCACTGAAGCTTTCTTT.

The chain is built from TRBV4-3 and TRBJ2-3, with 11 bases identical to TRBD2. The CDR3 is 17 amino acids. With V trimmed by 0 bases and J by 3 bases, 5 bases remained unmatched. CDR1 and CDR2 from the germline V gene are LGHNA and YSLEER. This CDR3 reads CASSQDLSSGGTDTQYF. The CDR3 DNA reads TGCGCCAGCAGCCAAGATCTTTCTAGCGGGGGGACAGATACGCAGTATTTT.

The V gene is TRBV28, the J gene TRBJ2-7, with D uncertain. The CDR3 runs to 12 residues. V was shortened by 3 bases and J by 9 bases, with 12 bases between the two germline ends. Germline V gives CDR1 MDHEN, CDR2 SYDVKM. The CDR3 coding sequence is TGTGCCAGCAGTTTGTTCGGTGGCGGGCAGTACTTC. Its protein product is CASSLFGGGQYF.

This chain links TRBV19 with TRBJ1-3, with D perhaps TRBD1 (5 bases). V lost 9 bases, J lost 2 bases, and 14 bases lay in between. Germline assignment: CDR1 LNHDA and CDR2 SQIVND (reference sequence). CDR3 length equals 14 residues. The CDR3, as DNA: TGTGCCAGAAGAGGGACTGACCCTGGAAACACCATATATTTT. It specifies CARRGTDPGNTIYF.

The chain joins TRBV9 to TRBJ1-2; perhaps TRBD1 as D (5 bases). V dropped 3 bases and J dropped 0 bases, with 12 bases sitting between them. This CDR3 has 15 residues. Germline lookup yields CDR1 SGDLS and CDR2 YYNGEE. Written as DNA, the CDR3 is TGTGCCAGCAGCGGCCGGGACCCAGCTAACTATGGCTACACCTTC. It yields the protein CASSGRDPANYGYTF.

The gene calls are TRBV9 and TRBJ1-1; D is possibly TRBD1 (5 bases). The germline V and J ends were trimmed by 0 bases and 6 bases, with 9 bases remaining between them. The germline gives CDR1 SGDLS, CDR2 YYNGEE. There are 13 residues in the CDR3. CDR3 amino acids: CASSVVETAEAFF. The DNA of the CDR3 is TGTGCCAGCAGCGTAGTTGAGACAGCTGAAGCTTTCTTT. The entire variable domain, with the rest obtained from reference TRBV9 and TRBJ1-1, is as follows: DSGVTQTPKHLITATGQRVTLRCSPRSGDLSVYWYQQSLDQGLQFLIQYYNGEERAKGNILERFSAQQFPDLHSELNLSSLELGDSALYFCASSVVETAEAFFGQGTRLTVV.

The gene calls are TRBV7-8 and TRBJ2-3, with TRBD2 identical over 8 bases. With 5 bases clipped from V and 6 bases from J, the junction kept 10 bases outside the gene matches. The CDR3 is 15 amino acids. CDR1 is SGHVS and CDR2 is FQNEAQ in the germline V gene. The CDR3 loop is CASSPIGTGGDTQYF. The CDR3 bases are TGTGCCAGCAGCCCCATAGGAACGGGGGGGGATACGCAGTATTTT.